A single sample is the source of the 3 T cell receptor beta chains below, sequenced in a study of cytomegalovirus exposure and HLA in healthy donors. Researchers ran the PCR with 60 Vbeta and 13 Jbeta primers. Libraries were prepared by immunoSEQ multiplex PCR; TCRdb keeps only in-frame clonotypes and omits some of them. Here the sample spans 120,000 to 150,000 clones, 75% to 90% being singletons. Material: PBMCs. These TCRs come from a woman aged 25-40 years in good health and CMV-seronegative.

V is TRBV20-1 and J is TRBJ2-7; TRBD1 might be the D (5 bases). The CDR3 runs 11 residues. Germline V gene sequence: CDR1 DFQATT, CDR2 SNEGSKA (reference sequence). Trimming shortened V by 6 bases and J by 5 bases, and 11 bases separated the two germline ends. The chain's CDR3 is CSASPGNEQYF. The CDR3 nucleotides are TGCAGTGCGAGCCCAGGGAACGAGCAGTACTTC.

The chain joins TRBV7-6 to TRBJ2-3, with D perhaps matching TRBD2 (5 bases). Germline assignment: CDR1 SGHVS and CDR2 FNYEAQ. This CDR3 has 15 amino acids. Trimming cost V 1 base and J 5 bases, with 13 bases left between them. CDR3 in amino acids: CASSLGGQFIDTQYF. For the CDR3, the DNA is TGTGCCAGCAGCTTAGGAGGGCAGTTTATAGATACGCAGTATTTT.

This chain joins TRBV30 and TRBJ1-3, with D uncertain. Trimming left V 0 bases short and J 0 bases short, with 9 bases between. Per germline, CDR1 GTSNPN and CDR2 SVGIG (reference sequence). This CDR3 is 15 amino acids long. The CDR3 here is CAWSVRLDSGNTIYF. The DNA of the CDR3 is TGTGCCTGGAGTGTACGGCTAGACTCTGGAAACACCATATATTTT.